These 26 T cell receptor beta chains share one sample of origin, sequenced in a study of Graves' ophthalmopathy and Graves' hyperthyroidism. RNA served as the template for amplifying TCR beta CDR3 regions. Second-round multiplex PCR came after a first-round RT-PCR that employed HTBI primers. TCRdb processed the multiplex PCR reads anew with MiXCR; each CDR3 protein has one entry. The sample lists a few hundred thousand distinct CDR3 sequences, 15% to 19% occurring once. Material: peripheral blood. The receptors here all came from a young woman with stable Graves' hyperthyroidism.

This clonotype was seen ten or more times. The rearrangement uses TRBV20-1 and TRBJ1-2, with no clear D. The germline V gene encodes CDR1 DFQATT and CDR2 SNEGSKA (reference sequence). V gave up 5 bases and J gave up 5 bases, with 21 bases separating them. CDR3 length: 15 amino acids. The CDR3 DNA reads TGCAGTGCTGAGAAGCTGGTTGGGTTGGAGTATGGCTACACCTTC. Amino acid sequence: CSAEKLVGLEYGYTF.

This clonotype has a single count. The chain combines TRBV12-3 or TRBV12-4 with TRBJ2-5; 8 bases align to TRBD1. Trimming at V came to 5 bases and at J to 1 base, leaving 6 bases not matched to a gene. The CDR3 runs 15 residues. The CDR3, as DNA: TGTGCCAGCAGTCTCGGGACAGGCGTCCAAGAGACCCAGTACTTC. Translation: CASSLGTGVQETQYF.

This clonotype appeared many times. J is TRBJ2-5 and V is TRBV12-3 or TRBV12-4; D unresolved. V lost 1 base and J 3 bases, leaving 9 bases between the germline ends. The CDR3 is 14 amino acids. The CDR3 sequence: CASSLEEAKETQYF. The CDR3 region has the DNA TGTGCCAGCAGTTTAGAGGAAGCTAAAGAGACCCAGTACTTC.

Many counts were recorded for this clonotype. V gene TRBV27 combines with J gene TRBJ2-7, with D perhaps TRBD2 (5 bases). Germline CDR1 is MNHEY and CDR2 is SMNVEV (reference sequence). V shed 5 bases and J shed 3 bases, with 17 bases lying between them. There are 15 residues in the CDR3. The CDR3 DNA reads TGTGCCAGCAGTCCCATCGGGATAGTAGACTACGAGCAGTACTTC. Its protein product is CASSPIGIVDYEQYF.

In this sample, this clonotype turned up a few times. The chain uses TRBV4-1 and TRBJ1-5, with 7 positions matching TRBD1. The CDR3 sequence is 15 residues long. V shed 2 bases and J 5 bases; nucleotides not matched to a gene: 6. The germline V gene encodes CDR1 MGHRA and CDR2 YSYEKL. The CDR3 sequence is CASSQTDREHQPQHF. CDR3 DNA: TGCGCCAGCAGCCAAACCGACAGGGAGCATCAGCCCCAGCATTTT.

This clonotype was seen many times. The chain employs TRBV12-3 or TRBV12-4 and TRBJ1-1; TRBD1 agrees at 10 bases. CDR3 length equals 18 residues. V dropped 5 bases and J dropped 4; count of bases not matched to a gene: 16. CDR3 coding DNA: TGTGCCAGCAGTGCGACTCCGGGACAGGGGCTGAAGAGCACTGAAGCTTTCTTT. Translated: CASSATPGQGLKSTEAFF.

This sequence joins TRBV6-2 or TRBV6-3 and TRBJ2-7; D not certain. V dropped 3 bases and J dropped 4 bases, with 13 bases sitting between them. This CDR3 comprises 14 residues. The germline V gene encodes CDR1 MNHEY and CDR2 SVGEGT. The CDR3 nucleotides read TGTGCCAGCAGTTATGTCGCCATCAGTTACGAGCAGTACTTC. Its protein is CASSYVAISYEQYF.

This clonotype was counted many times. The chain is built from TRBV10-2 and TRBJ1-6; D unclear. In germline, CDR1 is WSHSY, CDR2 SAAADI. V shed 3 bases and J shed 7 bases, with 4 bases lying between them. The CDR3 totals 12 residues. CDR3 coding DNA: TGCGCCAGCAGTGAAGGGAATTCACCCCTCCACTTT. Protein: CASSEGNSPLHF.

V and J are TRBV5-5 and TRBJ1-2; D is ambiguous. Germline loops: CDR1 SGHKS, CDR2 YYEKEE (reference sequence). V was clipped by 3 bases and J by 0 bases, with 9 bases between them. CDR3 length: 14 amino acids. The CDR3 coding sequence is TGTGCCAGCAGCTCGACGGGCCCTAACTATGGCTACACCTTC. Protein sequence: CASSSTGPNYGYTF.

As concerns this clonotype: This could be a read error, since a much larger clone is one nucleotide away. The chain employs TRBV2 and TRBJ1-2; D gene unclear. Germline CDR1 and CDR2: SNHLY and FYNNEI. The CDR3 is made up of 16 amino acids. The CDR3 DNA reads TGTGCCAGCAGTGACCTGGGAGGATTAATTAACTATGGCTTCACCTTC. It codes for CASSDLGGLINYGFTF. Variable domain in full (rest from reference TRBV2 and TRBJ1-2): EPEVTQTPSHQVTQMGQEVILRCVPISNHLYFYWYRQILGQKVEFLVSFYNNEISEKSEIFDDQFSVERPDGSNFTLKIRSTKLEDSAMYFCASSDLGGLINYGFTFGSGTRLTVV.

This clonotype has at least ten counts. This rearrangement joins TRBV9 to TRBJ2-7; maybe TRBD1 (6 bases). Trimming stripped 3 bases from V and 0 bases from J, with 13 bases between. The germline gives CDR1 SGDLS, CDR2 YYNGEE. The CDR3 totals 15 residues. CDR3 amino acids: CASSATWDNSYEQYF. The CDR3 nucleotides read TGTGCCAGCAGCGCGACTTGGGACAACTCCTACGAGCAGTACTTC.

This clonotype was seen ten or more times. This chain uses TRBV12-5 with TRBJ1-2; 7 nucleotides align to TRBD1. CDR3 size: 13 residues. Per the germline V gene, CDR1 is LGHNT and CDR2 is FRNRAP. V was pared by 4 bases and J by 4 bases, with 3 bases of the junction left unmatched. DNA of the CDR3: TGTGCTAGTGGTTCCACAGGGGTCTATGGCTACACCTTC. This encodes CASGSTGVYGYTF.

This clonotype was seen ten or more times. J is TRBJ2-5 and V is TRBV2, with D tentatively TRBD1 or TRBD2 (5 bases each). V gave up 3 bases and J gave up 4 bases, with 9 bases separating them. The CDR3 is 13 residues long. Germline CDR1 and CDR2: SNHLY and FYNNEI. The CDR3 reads CASSEVGAETQYF. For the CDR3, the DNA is TGTGCCAGCAGTGAGGTCGGGGCAGAGACCCAGTACTTC.

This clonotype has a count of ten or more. CDR3 DNA sequence: TGTGCCAGCGAAGGGGGGGACGGTGAGAACACTGAAGCTTTCTTT. This encodes CASEGGDGENTEAFF. The V call is TRBV6-1, the J call TRBJ1-1; D may be TRBD1 (6 bases). The CDR3 covers 15 residues. Trimming cost V 8 bases and J 1 base, with 17 bases left between them. CDR1 MNHNS and CDR2 SASEGT come from the germline V gene.

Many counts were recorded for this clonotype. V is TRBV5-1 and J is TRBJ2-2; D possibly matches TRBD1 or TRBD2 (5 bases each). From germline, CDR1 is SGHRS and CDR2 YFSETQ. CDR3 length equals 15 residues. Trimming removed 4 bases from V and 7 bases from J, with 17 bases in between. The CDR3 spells CASSLAGGTNGELFF. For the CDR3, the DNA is TGCGCCAGCAGCCTGGCTGGTGGGACCAACGGGGAGCTGTTTTTT.

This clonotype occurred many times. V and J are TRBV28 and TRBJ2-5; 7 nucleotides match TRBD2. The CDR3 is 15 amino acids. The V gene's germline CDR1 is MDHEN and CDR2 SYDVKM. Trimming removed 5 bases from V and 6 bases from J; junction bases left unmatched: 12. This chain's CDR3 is CASSTPSGPRQTQYF. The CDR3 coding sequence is TGTGCCAGCAGTACGCCTAGCGGCCCACGACAGACCCAGTACTTC. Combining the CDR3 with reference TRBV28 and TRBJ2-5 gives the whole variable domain DVKVTQSSRYLVKRTGEKVFLECVQDMDHENMFWYRQDPGLGLRLIYFSYDVKMKEKGDIPEGYSVSREKKERFSLILESASTNQTSMYLCASSTPSGPRQTQYFGPGTRLLVL.

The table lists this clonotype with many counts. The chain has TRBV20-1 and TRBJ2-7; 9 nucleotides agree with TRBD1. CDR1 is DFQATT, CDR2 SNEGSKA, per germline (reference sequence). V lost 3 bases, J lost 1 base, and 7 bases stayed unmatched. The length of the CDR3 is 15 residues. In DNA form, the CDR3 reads TGCAGTGCTAGGGCTCCAGGGACAGGGTCCTACGAGCAGTACTTC. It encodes CSARAPGTGSYEQYF.

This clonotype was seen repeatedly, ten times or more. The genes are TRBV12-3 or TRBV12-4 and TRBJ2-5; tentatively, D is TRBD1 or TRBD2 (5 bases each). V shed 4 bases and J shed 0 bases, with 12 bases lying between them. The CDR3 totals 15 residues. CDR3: CASSSRGANQETQYF. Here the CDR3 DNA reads TGTGCCAGCAGTTCGCGAGGGGCCAACCAAGAGACCCAGTACTTC.

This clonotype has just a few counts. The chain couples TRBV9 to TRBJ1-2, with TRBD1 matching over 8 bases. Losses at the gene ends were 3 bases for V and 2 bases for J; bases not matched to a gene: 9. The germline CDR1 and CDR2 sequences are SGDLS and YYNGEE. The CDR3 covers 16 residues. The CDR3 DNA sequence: TGTGCCAGCAGCGCGTCGACGGACAGGGTAAACTATGGCTACACCTTC. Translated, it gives CASSASTDRVNYGYTF.

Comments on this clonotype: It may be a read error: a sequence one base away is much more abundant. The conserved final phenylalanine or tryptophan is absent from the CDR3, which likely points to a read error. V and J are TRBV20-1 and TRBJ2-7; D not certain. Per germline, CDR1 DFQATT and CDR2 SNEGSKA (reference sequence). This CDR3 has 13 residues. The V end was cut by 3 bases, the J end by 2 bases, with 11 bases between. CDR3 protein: CSARSQATYEQYL. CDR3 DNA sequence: TGCAGTGCTAGGAGTCAGGCCACCTACGAGCAGTACCTC.

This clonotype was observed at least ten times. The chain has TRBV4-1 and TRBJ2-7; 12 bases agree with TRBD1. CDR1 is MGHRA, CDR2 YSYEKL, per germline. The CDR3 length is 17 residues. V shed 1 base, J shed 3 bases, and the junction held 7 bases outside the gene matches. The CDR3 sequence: CASSQGDRGLRGYEQYF. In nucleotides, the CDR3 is TGCGCCAGCAGCCAAGGGGACAGGGGGCTAAGAGGCTACGAGCAGTACTTC.

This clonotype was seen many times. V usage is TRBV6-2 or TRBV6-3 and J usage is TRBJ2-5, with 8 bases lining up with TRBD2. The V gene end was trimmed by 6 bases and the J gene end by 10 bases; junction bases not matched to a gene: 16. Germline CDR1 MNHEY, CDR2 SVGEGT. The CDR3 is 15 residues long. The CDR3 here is CASRTYLAPGGGQYF. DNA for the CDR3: TGTGCCAGCAGAACGTATCTAGCACCGGGAGGGGGCCAGTACTTC.

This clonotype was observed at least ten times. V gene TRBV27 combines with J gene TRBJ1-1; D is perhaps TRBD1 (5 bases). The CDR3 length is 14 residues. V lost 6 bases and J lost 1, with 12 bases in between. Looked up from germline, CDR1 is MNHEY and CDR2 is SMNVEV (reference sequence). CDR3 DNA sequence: TGTGCCAGCAGCCCACCCCAGGGGAACACTGAAGCTTTCTTT. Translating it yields CASSPPQGNTEAFF.

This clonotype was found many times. CDR3 sequence reads: CASSFLGGGFEAFF. The CDR3 coding sequence is TGTGCCAGCAGTTTTTTGGGGGGCGGTTTTGAAGCTTTCTTT. The chain combines TRBV28 with TRBJ1-1, with D possibly TRBD1 on 6 matching bases. The CDR3 extends over 14 amino acids. V was pared by 3 bases and J by 7 bases, with 15 bases between. Germline CDR1 reads MDHEN; CDR2 reads SYDVKM.

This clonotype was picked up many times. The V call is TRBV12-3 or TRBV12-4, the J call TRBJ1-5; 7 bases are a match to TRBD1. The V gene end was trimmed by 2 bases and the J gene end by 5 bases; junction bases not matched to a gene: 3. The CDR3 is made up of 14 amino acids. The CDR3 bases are TGTGCCAGCAGTTTATCAGGGGGGCATCAGCCCCAGCATTTT. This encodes CASSLSGGHQPQHF.

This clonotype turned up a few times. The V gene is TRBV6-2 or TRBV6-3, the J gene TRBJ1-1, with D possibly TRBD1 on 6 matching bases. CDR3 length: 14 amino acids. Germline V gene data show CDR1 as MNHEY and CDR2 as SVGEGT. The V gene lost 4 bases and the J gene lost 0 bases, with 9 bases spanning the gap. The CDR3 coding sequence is TGTGCCAGCAGTTGGAGGGGGATGAACACTGAAGCTTTCTTT. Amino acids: CASSWRGMNTEAFF.